The entry that follows covers one TCR beta chain sequence. The target antigen is unknown. MiXCR, run by TCRdb on the reads, gives a single entry per CDR3 protein. The sample carries about 830,000 distinct CDR3 sequences, 32% recorded once. This specimen belongs to a study of T cell repertoires in cytomegalovirus infection. Turning to the study itself: Both a matching HLA type and CMV infection were indicated by public TCR beta signatures.

Study-level points and caveats: The ex vivo response showed dominance by HLA-C-restricted CMV-specific TCR beta clonotypes. There were carriers of CMV plus the relevant HLA, and cumulative public TCR beta family frequency identified them.

The material sequenced was cultured CD8+ T cells from PBMCs, taken from culture after CMV antigen stimulation. The TCR comes from a human donor in good health (CMV status not recorded). Some clones in this sample may be carry-over from other donors' samples.

CDR3 region: CASKDRLWNTEAFF. The CDR3, as DNA: TGTGCCAGCAAAGACAGGCTCTGGAACACTGAAGCTTTCTTT. The genes are TRBV6-5 and TRBJ1-1; possibly TRBD1 for D (6 bases). This CDR3 contains 14 residues. CDR1 and CDR2 (germline): MNHEY, SVGAGI. The ends were cut back, 7 bases at V and 1 base at J, with 13 bases in the middle.